The TCR beta chain described here comes from a study of CD8 T cells in ankylosing spondylitis. Findings and caveats of the study: Disease-linked clones reportedly showed significant enrichment in matched ankylosing spondylitis synovial fluid. A TCR beta motif of fewer than 10 highly homologous variants seemed to mark ankylosing spondylitis blood.

With regard to this clonotype: Its matching antigen is unknown.

A single record per CDR3 protein comes from TCRdb applying MiXCR to the 5' RACE reads. Seen here are around 120,000 distinct CDR3 sequences, 20% to 30% observed once, and the top ten hold around an eighth. Germline V gives CDR1 SNHLY, CDR2 FYNNEI. The CDR3 loop spans 13 amino acids. Trimming at V came to 3 bases and at J to 5 bases, leaving 3 bases not matched to a gene. This clonotype was sampled from a male donor with ankylosing spondylitis. Sequenced input: synovial fluid, either unsorted or a sorted T cell fraction (not recorded which). The V and J genes are TRBV2 and TRBJ2-5; 7 nucleotides line up with TRBD1. The CDR3 DNA sequence: TGTGCCAGCAGTGATCAGGACAGGGAGACCCAGTACTTC. This translates into CASSDQDRETQYF. Full variable domain (missing parts from reference TRBV2 and TRBJ2-5): EPEVTQTPSHQVTQMGQEVILRCVPISNHLYFYWYRQILGQKVEFLVSFYNNEISEKSEIFDDQFSVERPDGSNFTLKIRSTKLEDSAMYFCASSDQDRETQYFGPGTRLLVL.